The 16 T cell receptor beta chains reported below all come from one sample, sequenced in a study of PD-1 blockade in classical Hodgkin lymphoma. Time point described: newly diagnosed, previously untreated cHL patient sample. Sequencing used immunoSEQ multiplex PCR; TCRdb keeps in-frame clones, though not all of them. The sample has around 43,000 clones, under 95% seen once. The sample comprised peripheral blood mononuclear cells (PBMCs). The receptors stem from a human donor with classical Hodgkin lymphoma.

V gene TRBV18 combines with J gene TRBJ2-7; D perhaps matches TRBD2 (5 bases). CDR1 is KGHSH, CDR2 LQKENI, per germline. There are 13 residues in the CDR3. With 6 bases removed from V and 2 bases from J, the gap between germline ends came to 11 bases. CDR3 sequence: CASSNSGTYEQYF. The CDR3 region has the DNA TGTGCCAGCTCTAATTCGGGAACCTACGAGCAGTACTTC.

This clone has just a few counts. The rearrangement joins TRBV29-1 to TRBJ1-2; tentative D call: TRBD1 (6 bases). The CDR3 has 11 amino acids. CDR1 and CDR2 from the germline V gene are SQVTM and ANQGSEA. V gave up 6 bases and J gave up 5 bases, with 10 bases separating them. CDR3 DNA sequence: TGCAGCGTGAGGACAGCGTATGGCTACACCTTC. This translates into CSVRTAYGYTF. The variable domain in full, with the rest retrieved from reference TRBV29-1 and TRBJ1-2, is SAVISQKPSRDICQRGTSLTIQCQVDSQVTMMFWYRQQPGQSLTLIATANQGSEATYESGFVIDKFPISRPNLTFSTLTVSNMSPEDSSIYLCSVRTAYGYTFGSGTRLTVV.

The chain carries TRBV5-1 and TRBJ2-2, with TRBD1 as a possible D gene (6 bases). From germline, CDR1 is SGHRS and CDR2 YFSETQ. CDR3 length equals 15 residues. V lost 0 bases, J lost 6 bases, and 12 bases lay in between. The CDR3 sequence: CASSLVSRGPGELFF. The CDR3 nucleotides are TGCGCCAGCAGCTTGGTTTCCAGGGGCCCCGGGGAGCTGTTTTTT. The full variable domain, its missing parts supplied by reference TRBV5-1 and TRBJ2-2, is KAGVTQTPRYLIKTRGQQVTLSCSPISGHRSVSWYQQTPGQGLQFLFEYFSETQRNKGNFPGRFSGRQFSNSRSEMNVSTLELGDSALYLCASSLVSRGPGELFFGEGSRLTVL.

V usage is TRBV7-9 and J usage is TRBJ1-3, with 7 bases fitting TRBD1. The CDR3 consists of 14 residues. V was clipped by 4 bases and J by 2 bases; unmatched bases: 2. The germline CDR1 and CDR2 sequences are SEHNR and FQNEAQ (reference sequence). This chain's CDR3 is CASSSGQAGNTIYF. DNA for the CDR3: TGTGCCAGCAGCTCAGGACAGGCTGGAAACACCATATATTTT.

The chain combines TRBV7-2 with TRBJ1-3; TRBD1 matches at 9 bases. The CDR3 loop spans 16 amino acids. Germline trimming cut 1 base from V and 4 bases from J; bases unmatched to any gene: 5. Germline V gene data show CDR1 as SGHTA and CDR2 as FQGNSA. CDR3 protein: CASSLEGTGKGNTIYF. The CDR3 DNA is TGTGCCAGCAGCTTAGAAGGGACAGGGAAGGGAAACACCATATATTTT.

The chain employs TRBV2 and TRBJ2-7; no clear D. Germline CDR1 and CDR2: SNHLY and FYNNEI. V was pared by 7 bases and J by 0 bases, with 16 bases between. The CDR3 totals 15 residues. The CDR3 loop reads CASTLDKRSSYEQYV. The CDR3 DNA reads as TGTGCCAGCACCCTAGACAAAAGGAGCTCCTACGAGCAGTACGTC.

CDR3 sequence reads: CASSKQGTGELFF. The CDR3 coding sequence is TGTGCCAGCAGCAAACAGGGCACCGGGGAGCTGTTTTTT. The chain has TRBV2 and TRBJ2-2; weak D call: TRBD1 (6 bases). This CDR3 spans 13 amino acids. In germline, CDR1 is SNHLY, CDR2 FYNNEI. V lost 6 bases, J lost 4 bases, and 9 bases lay in between.

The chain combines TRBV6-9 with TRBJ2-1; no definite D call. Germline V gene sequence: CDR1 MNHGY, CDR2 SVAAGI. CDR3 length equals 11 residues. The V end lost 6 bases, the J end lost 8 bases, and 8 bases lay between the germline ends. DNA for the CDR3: TGTGCCAGCAGCCCTCTACATGAGCAGTTCTTC. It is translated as CASSPLHEQFF.

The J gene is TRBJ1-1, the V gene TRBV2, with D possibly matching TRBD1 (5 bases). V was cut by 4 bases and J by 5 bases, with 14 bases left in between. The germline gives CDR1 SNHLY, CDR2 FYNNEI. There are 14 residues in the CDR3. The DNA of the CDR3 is TGTGCCAGCAGTGGGCAGGGAGGAGGTACTGAAGCTTTCTTT. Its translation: CASSGQGGGTEAFF.

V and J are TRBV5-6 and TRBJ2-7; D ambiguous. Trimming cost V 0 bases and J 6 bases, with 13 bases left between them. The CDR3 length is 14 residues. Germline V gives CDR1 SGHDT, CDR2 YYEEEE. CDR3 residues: CASSLGQSPFEQYV. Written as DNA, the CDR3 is TGTGCCAGCAGCTTGGGCCAGTCCCCTTTCGAGCAGTACGTC.

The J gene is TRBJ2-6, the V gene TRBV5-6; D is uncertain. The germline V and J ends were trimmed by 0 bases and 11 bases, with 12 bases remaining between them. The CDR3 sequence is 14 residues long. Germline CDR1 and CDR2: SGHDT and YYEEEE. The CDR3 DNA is TGTGCCAGCAGCTTGGAGGCGGCTCCCGACGTCCTGACTTTC. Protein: CASSLEAAPDVLTF.

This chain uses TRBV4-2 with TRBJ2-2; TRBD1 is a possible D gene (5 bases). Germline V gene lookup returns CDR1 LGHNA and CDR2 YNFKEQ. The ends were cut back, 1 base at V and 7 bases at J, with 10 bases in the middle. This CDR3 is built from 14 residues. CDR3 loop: CASSQGRGGGELFF. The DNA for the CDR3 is TGTGCCAGCAGCCAAGGAAGGGGTGGCGGGGAGCTGTTTTTT.

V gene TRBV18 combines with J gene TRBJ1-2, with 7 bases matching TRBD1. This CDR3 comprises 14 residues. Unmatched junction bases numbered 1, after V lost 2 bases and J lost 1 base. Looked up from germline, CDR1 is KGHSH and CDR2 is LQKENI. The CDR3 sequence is CASSPDRDNYGYTF. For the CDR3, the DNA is TGTGCCAGCTCACCAGACAGGGATAACTATGGCTACACCTTC.

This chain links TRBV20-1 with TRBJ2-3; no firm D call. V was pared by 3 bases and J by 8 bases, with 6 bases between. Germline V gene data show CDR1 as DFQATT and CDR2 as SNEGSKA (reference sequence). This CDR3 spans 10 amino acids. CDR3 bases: TGCAGTGCTAGGGGTCCTACGCAGTATTTT. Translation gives CSARGPTQYF.

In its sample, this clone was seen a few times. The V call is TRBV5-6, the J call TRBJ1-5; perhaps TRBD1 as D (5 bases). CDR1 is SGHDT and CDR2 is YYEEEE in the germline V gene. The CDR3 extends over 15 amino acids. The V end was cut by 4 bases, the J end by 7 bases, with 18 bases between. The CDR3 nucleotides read TGTGCCAGCAGCCAGGGTCAGGGTTTGGAACAGCCCCAGCATTTT. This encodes CASSQGQGLEQPQHF.

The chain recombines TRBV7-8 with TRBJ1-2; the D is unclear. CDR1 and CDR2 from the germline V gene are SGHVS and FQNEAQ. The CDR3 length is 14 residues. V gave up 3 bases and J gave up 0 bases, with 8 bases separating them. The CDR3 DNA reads TGTGCCAGCAGCTTCGGGCAGGCTAACTATGGCTACACCTTC. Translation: CASSFGQANYGYTF.